The 31 T cell receptor beta chains given below trace back to one sample, sequenced in a study of blood T cell repertoires in COVID-19. Sequencing used immunoSEQ multiplex PCR; TCRdb keeps in-frame clones, though not all of them. The repertoire includes some 240,000 clones, around 90% of them detected once, and roughly 10% sits in the top ten. Material for sequencing was peripheral blood. The receptors originated from an older woman with COVID-19, enrolled during active disease.

The chain couples TRBV2 to TRBJ2-5; 9 nucleotides match TRBD1. The CDR3 is 13 amino acids. V dropped 7 bases and J dropped 3; count of bases not matched to a gene: 3. Germline CDR1 is SNHLY and CDR2 is FYNNEI. The CDR3 here is CASIRQGEETQYF. CDR3 in DNA: TGTGCCAGCATACGACAGGGGGAAGAGACCCAGTACTTC.

The CDR3 loop is CATSRRVHHEQYF. DNA for the CDR3: TGTGCCACCAGCAGGAGGGTCCACCACGAGCAGTACTTC. The chain joins TRBV15 to TRBJ2-7, with D perhaps matching TRBD2 (5 bases). V was clipped by 3 bases and J by 5 bases, with 11 bases between them. Germline assignment: CDR1 LNHNV and CDR2 YYDKDF (reference sequence). This CDR3 is built from 13 residues.

The chain combines TRBV5-1 with TRBJ2-7, with TRBD2 matching over 11 bases. The CDR3 is 15 amino acids. The germline V gene has CDR1 SGHRS and CDR2 YFSETQ. Trimming cost V 3 bases and J 2 bases; bases outside gene matches: 4. CDR3 in DNA: TGCGCCAGCAGCTCCCTTAGCGGGAGGGCCTACGAGCAGTACTTC. This encodes CASSSLSGRAYEQYF.

This clone occurred once. The chain uses TRBV14 and TRBJ2-1; D may be TRBD1 (6 bases). Trimming stripped 2 bases from V and 7 bases from J, with 15 bases between. Looked up from germline, CDR1 is SGHDN and CDR2 is FVKESK. This CDR3 comprises 15 residues. Here the CDR3 DNA reads TGTGCCAGCAGCCAATCGCCAGGGGCGCGGAATGAGCAGTTCTTC. Protein sequence: CASSQSPGARNEQFF.

This chain joins TRBV4-2 and TRBJ1-5; possibly TRBD1 for D (6 bases). Trimming removed 1 base at V and 7 bases at J, with 14 bases between. The germline CDR1 and CDR2 sequences are LGHNA and YNFKEQ. This CDR3 has 15 residues. In DNA, the CDR3 is TGTGCCAGCAGCCAAGCATGGGGGCTGGGGCAGCCCCAGCATTTT. Its protein is CASSQAWGLGQPQHF.

The chain carries TRBV5-4 and TRBJ1-2; a possible D gene is TRBD1 (5 bases). The germline V gene encodes CDR1 SGHNT and CDR2 YYREEE (reference sequence). This CDR3 region has 17 residues. V was clipped by 4 bases and J by 4 bases, with 23 bases between them. CDR3 sequence: CASSDGVLGAYSYGYTF. CDR3 nucleotides: TGTGCCAGCAGCGATGGAGTACTTGGGGCCTATAGCTATGGCTACACCTTC.

The rearrangement links TRBV6-5 to TRBJ1-1, with 9 bases that match TRBD1. In germline, CDR1 is MNHEY, CDR2 SVGAGI. The CDR3 length is 14 residues. The V gene end was trimmed by 8 bases and the J gene end by 5 bases; junction bases not matched to a gene: 9. The CDR3 coding sequence is TGTGCCAGCGCACAGGGGGCGGGTGGAACTGAAGCTTTCTTT. Its translation: CASAQGAGGTEAFF.

The sample holds a few counts of this clone. The gene calls are TRBV5-1 and TRBJ1-6; the match to TRBD1 covers 9 bases. V gave up 0 bases and J gave up 8 bases; unmatched junction bases: 6. The CDR3 totals 16 residues. In germline, CDR1 is SGHRS, CDR2 YFSETQ. The CDR3 is CASSLDGTGFDSPLHF. For the CDR3, the DNA is TGCGCCAGCAGCTTGGATGGGACAGGGTTTGATTCACCCCTCCACTTT.

The chain joins TRBV19 to TRBJ1-1; a possible D gene is TRBD1 (5 bases). The germline CDR1 and CDR2 sequences are LNHDA and SQIVND (reference sequence). The CDR3 runs to 16 residues. V shed 2 bases and J shed 3 bases, with 16 bases lying between them. In DNA form, the CDR3 reads TGTGCCAGTAGTATATATAACAGCGGGACGGACACTGAAGCTTTCTTT. Protein sequence: CASSIYNSGTDTEAFF. The whole variable domain, remainder taken from reference TRBV19 and TRBJ1-1, is DGGITQSPKYLFRKEGQNVTLSCEQNLNHDAMYWYRQDPGQGLRLIYYSQIVNDFQKGDIAEGYSVSREKKESFPLTVTSAQKNPTAFYLCASSIYNSGTDTEAFFGQGTRLTVV.

V and J are TRBV9 and TRBJ2-5; TRBD2 matches at 9 bases. The CDR3 sequence is 16 residues long. V lost 2 bases and J lost 2; bases outside the gene matches: 7. CDR1 SGDLS and CDR2 YYNGEE come from the germline V gene. CDR3 region: CASSVGLAGYQETQYF. In DNA form, the CDR3 reads TGTGCCAGCAGCGTCGGCCTAGCGGGATATCAAGAGACCCAGTACTTC. The complete variable domain, with remaining parts taken from reference TRBV9 and TRBJ2-5, reads DSGVTQTPKHLITATGQRVTLRCSPRSGDLSVYWYQQSLDQGLQFLIQYYNGEERAKGNILERFSAQQFPDLHSELNLSSLELGDSALYFCASSVGLAGYQETQYFGPGTRLLVL.

This clone appeared a single time. The rearrangement joins TRBV28 to TRBJ2-7; 9 bases agree with TRBD2. Germline assignment: CDR1 MDHEN and CDR2 SYDVKM. The ends lost 1 base at V and 5 bases at J; junction bases unmatched: 6. The CDR3 is 15 amino acids. This CDR3 reads CASSLLASGNHEQYF. CDR3 in DNA: TGTGCCAGCAGTTTATTGGCTAGCGGGAACCACGAGCAGTACTTC.

This chain links TRBV27 with TRBJ1-6; the D gene is possibly TRBD1 (5 bases). In germline, CDR1 is MNHEY, CDR2 SMNVEV (reference sequence). Between the trimmed V and J ends, which lost 5 bases and 16 bases, there was a span of 18 bases. This CDR3 has 13 residues. CDR3 in DNA: TGTGCCAGCAGTACGCGGGACTCCCGCAGACTCCACTTT. Its protein is CASSTRDSRRLHF.

Here the CDR3 DNA reads TGCGCCAGCAGCCGAGGACTAGCGGGAGTGGCAGATACGCAGTATTTT. This encodes CASSRGLAGVADTQYF. The chain carries TRBV4-1 and TRBJ2-3, with 13 bases fitting TRBD2. The V and J ends lost 4 bases and 4 bases, in that order; junction bases with no gene match: 5. CDR1 and CDR2 (germline): MGHRA, YSYEKL. This CDR3 is built from 16 residues.

V is TRBV6-2 or TRBV6-3 and J is TRBJ2-5, with D possibly matching TRBD2 (6 bases). Trimming removed 5 bases from V and 7 bases from J, with 14 bases in between. CDR1 is MNHEY, CDR2 SVGEGT, per germline. CDR3 length equals 13 residues. CDR3 sequence reads: CASSRDLRMTQYF. CDR3 in DNA: TGTGCCAGCAGTAGGGACTTGAGGATGACCCAGTACTTC.

V gene TRBV3-1 (or the pseudogene TRBV3-2) combines with J gene TRBJ2-3; D uncertain. V lost 2 bases, J lost 5 bases, and 11 bases lay in between. The CDR3 extends over 14 amino acids. Germline V gene data show CDR1 as LGHDT and CDR2 as YNNKEL (reference sequence). The CDR3 bases are TGTGCCAGCAGCCAAAGCGAAAGGATAGATACGCAGTATTTT. Its protein is CASSQSERIDTQYF.

The chain employs TRBV13 and TRBJ2-7; TRBD2 aligns across 8 bases. The CDR3 extends over 17 amino acids. J was trimmed by 0 bases and V by 2 bases; bases with no gene match: 9. Looked up from germline, CDR1 is PRHDT and CDR2 is FYEKMQ (reference sequence). DNA for the CDR3: TGTGCCAGCAGCTTAATCGCTAGCGGGCAAACCTCCTACGAGCAGTACTTC. It translates to CASSLIASGQTSYEQYF.

The chain joins TRBV3-1 (or the pseudogene TRBV3-2) to TRBJ2-1; D unresolved. This CDR3 spans 12 amino acids. Germline lookup yields CDR1 LGHDT and CDR2 YNNKEL (reference sequence). V dropped 1 base and J dropped 10 bases, with 8 bases sitting between them. Here the CDR3 reads CASSQGVREQFF. CDR3 DNA: TGTGCCAGCAGCCAAGGTGTCCGGGAGCAGTTCTTC.

The genes are TRBV4-2 and TRBJ2-7; D possibly corresponds to TRBD1 (8 bases). V was shortened by 1 base and J by 5 bases, with 21 bases between the two germline ends. Germline CDR1 reads LGHNA; CDR2 reads YNFKEQ. The CDR3 contains 17 residues. CDR3 bases: TGTGCCAGCAGCCAAGGAACAGGGGGGGATTCTCGGGACGAGCAGTACTTC. Its protein product is CASSQGTGGDSRDEQYF.

The V and J genes are TRBV5-6 and TRBJ2-7; 10 positions match TRBD1. CDR1 and CDR2 (germline): SGHDT, YYEEEE. V lost 4 bases and J lost 4; bases outside the gene matches: 8. This CDR3 is 15 amino acids long. CDR3: CASSRGRQGAYEQYF. The CDR3 nucleotides read TGTGCCAGCAGCCGAGGGCGACAGGGGGCGTACGAGCAGTACTTC.

About this clone: The sample holds other DNA sequences that translate to the same CDR3. V usage is TRBV18 and J usage is TRBJ1-6, with TRBD1 as a possible D gene (5 bases). V was cut by 2 bases and J by 5 bases, with 7 bases left in between. CDR3 length equals 14 residues. The V gene's germline CDR1 is KGHSH and CDR2 LQKENI. Here the CDR3 reads CASSPGQDNSPLHF. Here the CDR3 DNA reads TGTGCCAGCTCACCAGGACAAGATAATTCACCCCTCCACTTT.

The chain couples TRBV6-6 to TRBJ2-1; 7 bases line up with TRBD2. This CDR3 spans 18 amino acids. The trim removed 5 bases at V and 3 bases at J, leaving 16 bases unmatched. Germline CDR1 MNHNY, CDR2 SVGAGI (reference sequence). CDR3 in DNA: TGTGCCAGCAGTCCCACCCGTCAAAGCGGGATTAACTACAATGAGCAGTTCTTC. Translated, it gives CASSPTRQSGINYNEQFF.

V is TRBV7-9 and J is TRBJ2-7; 9 positions match TRBD2. The trim removed 1 base at V and 7 bases at J, leaving 5 bases unmatched. The CDR3 is 14 residues long. CDR1 is SEHNR and CDR2 is FQNEAQ in the germline V gene (reference sequence). The CDR3 DNA follows: TGTGCCAGCAGCTTAGTAGCGGGAGCAGGGGAGCAGTACTTC. Translated, it gives CASSLVAGAGEQYF.

The gene calls are TRBV30 and TRBJ2-7; the match to TRBD1 covers 8 bases. V was pared by 8 bases and J by 0 bases, with 0 bases of the junction left unmatched. CDR3 length equals 11 residues. Germline V CDR1 and CDR2: GTSNPN, SVGIG (reference sequence). The DNA of the CDR3 is TGTGCCGGACAGGGCTCCTACGAGCAGTACTTC. Protein sequence: CAGQGSYEQYF.

The V and J genes are TRBV6-4 and TRBJ2-1, with 16 bases lining up with TRBD2. CDR1 and CDR2 from the germline V gene are MRHNA and SNTAGT. This CDR3 has 17 amino acids. The junction had 13 bases not matched to a gene; V was cut back by 2 bases and J by 15 bases. CDR3 bases: TGTGCCAGCAGTGACCACTTATCCGGGACTAGCGGGAGGGCCGGGTTCTTC. Protein sequence: CASSDHLSGTSGRAGFF.

The chain joins TRBV5-1 to TRBJ1-4, with 8 positions matching TRBD1. CDR1 and CDR2 (germline): SGHRS, YFSETQ. This CDR3 comprises 15 residues. J lost 8 bases, V lost 1 base, and 7 bases had no gene match. The CDR3 region is CASSLTTGEEEKLFF. The CDR3 bases are TGCGCCAGCAGCTTGACGACAGGGGAAGAGGAAAAACTGTTTTTT.

This clone was observed once. The rearrangement links TRBV24-1 to TRBJ2-3; tentative D call: TRBD1 (6 bases). This CDR3 is 15 amino acids long. The V gene's germline CDR1 is KGHDR and CDR2 SFDVKD. The V end was cut by 3 bases, the J end by 0 bases, with 9 bases between. CDR3 DNA: TGTGCCACCAGTGATGGGGGCTACAGCACAGATACGCAGTATTTT. Translation gives CATSDGGYSTDTQYF.

The chain employs TRBV5-1 and TRBJ1-4; no definite D call. Germline CDR1 reads SGHRS; CDR2 reads YFSETQ. The CDR3 contains 14 residues. With 4 bases removed from V and 5 bases from J, the gap between germline ends came to 12 bases. The CDR3 DNA reads as TGCGCCAGCAGCCTGACTATTACAAATGAAAAACTGTTTTTT. This sequence encodes CASSLTITNEKLFF. The variable domain in full, completed from reference TRBV5-1 and TRBJ1-4, reads KAGVTQTPRYLIKTRGQQVTLSCSPISGHRSVSWYQQTPGQGLQFLFEYFSETQRNKGNFPGRFSGRQFSNSRSEMNVSTLELGDSALYLCASSLTITNEKLFFGSGTQLSVL.

The CDR3 protein is CAISIGQGSTDTQYF. The CDR3, as DNA: TGTGCCATCAGTATCGGACAGGGAAGCACAGATACGCAGTATTTT. This chain uses TRBV10-3 with TRBJ2-3; 8 bases line up with TRBD1. The CDR3 spans 15 residues. Looked up from germline, CDR1 is ENHRY and CDR2 is SYGVKD. V dropped 5 bases and J dropped 0; count of bases not matched to a gene: 4.

The chain links TRBV29-1 to TRBJ1-2; 8 bases agree with TRBD1. This CDR3 is built from 14 residues. After removal of 3 bases from V and 3 bases from J, the junction contained 6 bases not matched to a gene. The V gene's germline CDR1 is SQVTM and CDR2 ANQGSEA. This chain's CDR3 is CSVDTRTGYYGYTF. DNA of the CDR3: TGCAGCGTTGATACCCGGACAGGGTACTATGGCTACACCTTC.

This chain connects TRBV4-1 to TRBJ2-1; a weak D match, TRBD2 (6 bases). V was shortened by 2 bases and J by 2 bases, with 13 bases between the two germline ends. The CDR3 has 16 residues. Germline V gives CDR1 MGHRA, CDR2 YSYEKL. CDR3 sequence reads: CASSQSGSSAYNEQFF. DNA of the CDR3: TGCGCCAGCAGCCAATCGGGATCTAGCGCCTACAATGAGCAGTTCTTC.

This clone showed up just a few times. V gene TRBV6-4 combines with J gene TRBJ2-2; D remains unclear. Between the trimmed V and J ends, which lost 5 bases and 5 bases, there was a span of 6 bases. CDR1 and CDR2 from the germline V gene are MRHNA and SNTAGT. The CDR3 consists of 12 residues. The DNA of the CDR3 is TGTGCCAGCAGTACCGGGACCGGGGAGCTGTTTTTT. This translates into CASSTGTGELFF.